This T cell receptor beta chain was captured by sequencing in a study of cytomegalovirus exposure and HLA in healthy donors. The PCR used 60 Vbeta and 13 Jbeta primers. Some clones are missing from TCRdb's copy, which holds only in-frame ones; the method was immunoSEQ multiplex PCR. The repertoire holds 150,000 to 200,000 clones, 60% to 80% seen once, with about 7.6% in the top ten. V lost 2 bases, J lost 4 bases, and 11 bases lay in between. The germline CDR1 and CDR2 sequences are MDHEN and SYDVKM. CDR3 length: 14 amino acids. The sequenced sample was PBMCs. This chain uses TRBV28 with TRBJ1-2; D is possibly TRBD1 (5 bases). The TCR originated in a woman in her thirties or forties in good health and CMV-seropositive. CDR3 amino acids: CASSLRQTVYGYTF. Written as DNA, the CDR3 is TGTGCCAGCAGTTTACGACAGACCGTCTATGGCTACACCTTC.